These T cell receptor beta chains were read from a single sample in a study of T cells expressing NK-cell markers. TCRdb reworked the 5' RACE reads into one entry per CDR3 protein, no DNA. Listed are approximately 420,000 distinct CDR3 sequences; about 10% falls within the top ten. Sequences were obtained from blood T cells: a sorted CD56 or NKG2C T cell subset, CD4+ or CD8+ T cells, or bulk PBMC T cells (not recorded which). The receptors originated from a woman aged 45-65 years in good health. The CDR3 runs from the conserved cysteine through the conserved F or W.

>TRBV11-3|TRBJ2-1
CASSQLGITQFF
>TRBV6-6|TRBJ2-2
CASRPYTGAGELFF
>TRBV2|TRBJ2-1
CASSSVGQVYNEQFF
>TRBV7-2|TRBJ2-1
CASSRGTTSYNEQFF
>TRBV20-1|TRBJ1-2
CSAEGQGDYGYTF
>TRBV24-1|TRBJ2-1
CATSPGLAGNEQFF
>TRBV15|TRBJ1-6
CATNRQGNSPLHF
>TRBV20-1|TRBJ1-1
CSARDLTGIYTEAFF
>TRBV5-1|TRBJ2-3
CATNRGLADTQYF
>TRBV2|TRBJ2-3
CASSERLREPDTQYF
>TRBV24-1|TRBJ2-3
CATGPGQITSTDTQYF
>TRBV20-1|TRBJ2-1
CSARSPPGGRHREQFF
>TRBV10-1|TRBJ2-3
CASNWREGGDTQYF
>TRBV20-1|TRBJ2-1
CSASGGLAGRDEQFF
>TRBV11-2|TRBJ2-7
CASSLASGPAYEQYF
>TRBV3-1|TRBJ2-2
CASSQDRGLGELFF
>TRBV7-6|TRBJ1-5
CASSQGGAANQPQHF
>TRBV7-9|TRBJ1-1
CASSSMGGAGLGTEAFF
>TRBV5-1|TRBJ2-3
CASSLARGLYTDTQYF
>TRBV5-1|TRBJ2-2
CASSLESSSTGELFF
>TRBV7-8|TRBJ2-7
CASSLGQHYEQYF
>TRBV6-5|TRBJ2-7
CASSLGGGPYEQYF
>TRBV3-1|TRBJ2-3
CASSPELVTDTQYF
>TRBV10-3|TRBJ1-3
CAISARQNTIYF
>TRBV20-1|TRBJ2-4
CSARDHNPGGLAKNIQYF
>TRBV6-5|TRBJ2-1
CASSYSRGGNNEQFF
>TRBV6-1|TRBJ2-2
CASVLLESGELFF
>TRBV12-3/TRBV12-4|TRBJ1-2
CASSPWRQENAYGYTF
>TRBV5-1|TRBJ1-2
CASSLEARSMSYTF
>TRBV12-3/TRBV12-4|TRBJ2-4
CASSSQATILAKNIQYF
>TRBV6-6|TRBJ2-3
CASSQTGRTDTQYF
>TRBV3-1|TRBJ1-1
CASSPGPGQGDDEAFF
>TRBV24-1|TRBJ2-1
CATSDAGTGRDEQFF
>TRBV20-1|TRBJ1-6
CSASPRTGGDSPLHF
>TRBV5-5|TRBJ2-3
CASSPGQGSTDTQYF
>TRBV2|TRBJ1-5
CASSVTVGNQPQHF
>TRBV9|TRBJ2-1
CASSVSGPTYNEQFF
>TRBV5-1|TRBJ2-1
CASSWVPSDNEQFF
>TRBV9|TRBJ1-2
CASSAVGQLLKYGYTF